Reported below is one TCR beta chain. The sample belongs to a study of blood T cell repertoires in COVID-19. Study overall: Collection of acute and convalescent COVID-19 samples took place in the United States, Italy and Spain.

In the authors' workflow: By means of reference gene primer amplification, nucleated cell counts were estimated. Some clones are missing from TCRdb's copy, which holds only in-frame ones; the method was immunoSEQ multiplex PCR. V and J calls and clone size follow that table, whereas D and trimming were derived from the DNA. This sample has about 74,000 clones, with around nine tenths found just once. Sequencing was done on a sample of peripheral blood. The TCR comes from a woman aged 80 or over with active or convalescent COVID-19.

The CDR3 here is CASSLGVSPQHF. CDR3 DNA sequence: TGTGCCAGTAGTCTTGGAGTGTCGCCCCAGCATTTT. V gene TRBV19 combines with J gene TRBJ1-5, with D hard to call. V gave up 5 bases and J gave up 9 bases, with 11 bases separating them. Germline V gene data show CDR1 as LNHDA and CDR2 as SQIVND (reference sequence). The length of the CDR3 is 12 residues.